The 13 T cell receptor beta chains below come from one sample, sequenced in a study of long-term antiretroviral therapy in people with HIV. The immunoSEQ assay was v3.0, run at survey level. TCRdb's table, derived via immunoSEQ multiplex PCR, lists solely in-frame clones and lacks some. This table has 15,000 to 20,000 clones, more than 70% appearing once. The sample consisted of unsorted PBMCs, taken at the start of antiretroviral therapy, before treatment. The receptors here all came from a woman between 40 and 50 years old with HIV.

The V gene is TRBV12-2, the J gene TRBJ2-6; the D call of TRBD1 is as the table states it, not checked on the DNA. TRBV12-2 is reported as a pseudogene. CDR3 length equals 16 residues. The CDR3 DNA sequence: TGTGCAAGTCGCTCTCAGGGGGGCTCTGGGGCCAACGTCCTGACTTTC. As protein: CASRSQGGSGANVLTF.

This clone showed up just once. The rearrangement links TRBV28 to TRBJ1-1; D is undetermined. Germline values: CDR1 MDHEN, CDR2 SYDVKM. The CDR3 runs to 13 residues. V dropped 5 bases and J dropped 5 bases, with 12 bases sitting between them. DNA of the CDR3: TGTGCCAGCAGTCCAGAAAGGAGGACTGAAGCTTTCTTT. It codes for CASSPERRTEAFF.

This clone was seen only a few times. This rearrangement joins TRBV7-3 to TRBJ2-3, with a possible D match to TRBD2 (5 bases). Germline CDR1 SGHTA, CDR2 FQGTGA. V was pared by 6 bases and J by 2 bases, with 9 bases between. This CDR3 has 13 amino acids. The CDR3 reads CASSTSSTDTQYF. The CDR3, as DNA: TGTGCCAGCAGTACTAGTTCCACAGATACGCAGTATTTT.

The chain has TRBV29-1 and TRBJ2-3, with D perhaps TRBD2 (6 bases). Germline V gene data show CDR1 as SQVTM and CDR2 as ANQGSEA. The CDR3 totals 14 residues. The V end lost 4 bases, the J end lost 6 bases, and 17 bases lay between the germline ends. The CDR3 DNA reads as TGCAGCGTTGCTGGCGGAGGGAACGGGGATACGCAGTATTTT. This sequence encodes CSVAGGGNGDTQYF.

The rearrangement joins TRBV4-2 to TRBJ2-5; a weak D match, TRBD2 (7 bases). This CDR3 comprises 16 residues. Germline CDR1 and CDR2: LGHNA and YNFKEQ. Trimming removed 0 bases at V and 4 bases at J, with 15 bases between. The CDR3 reads CASSQEVRGEGETQYF. For the CDR3, the DNA is TGTGCCAGCAGCCAAGAAGTAAGGGGGGAGGGAGAGACCCAGTACTTC.

This chain connects TRBV7-3 to TRBJ2-3; no clear D. From germline, CDR1 is SGHTA and CDR2 FQGTGA. Between the trimmed V and J ends, which lost 5 bases and 2 bases, there was a span of 8 bases. The CDR3 has 13 residues. The CDR3 DNA is TGTGCCAGCAGCCTATACGACACAGATACGCAGTATTTT. Its translation is CASSLYDTDTQYF.

The chain is built from TRBV7-8 and TRBJ1-4, with TRBD1 identical over 9 bases. CDR3 length: 15 residues. Per the germline V gene, CDR1 is SGHVS and CDR2 is FQNEAQ. Unmatched junction bases numbered 7, after V lost 6 bases and J lost 5 bases. DNA of the CDR3: TGTGCCAGCAGTCGATCGGGACAGGGAAATGAAAAACTGTTTTTT. This sequence encodes CASSRSGQGNEKLFF.

The rearrangement joins TRBV7-6 to TRBJ2-7; D gene ambiguous. Germline lookup yields CDR1 SGHVS and CDR2 FNYEAQ. The CDR3 is made up of 15 amino acids. Trimming shortened V by 1 base and J by 2 bases, and 12 bases separated the two germline ends. The CDR3 loop is CASSLGAPPTYEQYF. CDR3 nucleotide sequence: TGTGCCAGCAGCTTAGGGGCCCCTCCCACCTACGAGCAGTACTTC.

CDR3 sequence reads: CASSVGRYGYTF. The CDR3 nucleotides read TGTGCCAGCAGCGTGGGACGGTATGGCTACACCTTC. This sequence joins TRBV7-9 and TRBJ1-2; D is perhaps TRBD1 (5 bases). Trimming pared 5 bases from V and 5 bases from J, leaving 9 bases between. The germline gives CDR1 SEHNR, CDR2 FQNEAQ (reference sequence). The CDR3 sequence is 12 residues long. Using reference TRBV7-9 and TRBJ1-2 for the parts outside the CDR3, the full variable domain is DTGVSQNPRHKITKRGQNVTFRCDPISEHNRLYWYRQTLGQGPEFLTYFQNEAQLEKSRLLSDRFSAERPKGSFSTLEIQRTEQGDSAMYLCASSVGRYGYTFGSGTRLTVV.

J is TRBJ2-7 and V is TRBV5-1; 12 bases agree with TRBD1. After removal of 3 bases from V and 1 base from J, the junction contained 8 bases not matched to a gene. CDR3 length: 17 amino acids. The germline CDR1 and CDR2 sequences are SGHRS and YFSETQ. CDR3 coding DNA: TGCGCCAGCAGCTCCGGGACAGGGGGCCGATATTCCTACGAGCAGTACTTC. Protein product: CASSSGTGGRYSYEQYF.

The chain joins TRBV5-8 to TRBJ1-2; D gene unclear. Germline values: CDR1 SGHTS, CDR2 YDEGEE. The CDR3 covers 13 residues. The CDR3 sequence is CGRSVELNYGYTF. CDR3 coding DNA: TGTGGGAGAAGCGTCGAGCTAAACTATGGCTACACCTTC.

V gene TRBV11-2 combines with J gene TRBJ2-2, with 8 positions matching TRBD2. The CDR3 has 16 residues. Germline V gives CDR1 SGHAT, CDR2 FQNNGV. Germline trimming cut 0 bases from V and 6 bases from J; bases unmatched to any gene: 6. In DNA form, the CDR3 reads TGTGCCAGCAGCTTAGATCTTCAGCGGGGGCCCGGGGAGCTGTTTTTT. It translates to CASSLDLQRGPGELFF.

This clone was recorded a few times. The chain combines TRBV9 with TRBJ1-2, with D possibly matching TRBD1 (6 bases). Trimming cost V 0 bases and J 2 bases, with 14 bases left between them. Germline V gives CDR1 SGDLS, CDR2 YYNGEE. The CDR3 consists of 16 residues. In DNA, the CDR3 is TGTGCCAGCAGCGTAGCTGAGGGACACATAAACTATGGCTACACCTTC. It yields the protein CASSVAEGHINYGYTF.